This T cell receptor beta chain stems from a study of blood T cell repertoires in COVID-19. Turning to the study itself: T cells, B-cell-depleted T cells, or PBMCs provided the cDNA or gDNA that served as material.

Only one count was recorded for this clone. Trimming shortened V by 7 bases and J by 4 bases, and 14 bases separated the two germline ends. The CDR3 runs 14 residues. Germline V gene data show CDR1 as MNHEY and CDR2 as SVGAGI. As originally analysed: It was from reference gene primer amplification that nucleated cell counts were estimated. The data were produced by immunoSEQ multiplex PCR, yet TCRdb's version contains in-frame clones alone and is incomplete. The V and J calls and clone size are taken from that table; D and trimming were inferred from the DNA. The repertoire holds 200,000 to 300,000 clones, with 70% to 90% as singletons.

The sequence came from a man aged 50-59 years with acute or convalescent COVID-19. Sequencing used peripheral blood. This sequence joins TRBV6-5 and TRBJ1-5; TRBD1 might be the D (5 bases). This CDR3 reads CASILAGGNQPQHF. CDR3 nucleotides: TGTGCCAGCATTCTCGCGGGGGGGAATCAGCCCCAGCATTTT.